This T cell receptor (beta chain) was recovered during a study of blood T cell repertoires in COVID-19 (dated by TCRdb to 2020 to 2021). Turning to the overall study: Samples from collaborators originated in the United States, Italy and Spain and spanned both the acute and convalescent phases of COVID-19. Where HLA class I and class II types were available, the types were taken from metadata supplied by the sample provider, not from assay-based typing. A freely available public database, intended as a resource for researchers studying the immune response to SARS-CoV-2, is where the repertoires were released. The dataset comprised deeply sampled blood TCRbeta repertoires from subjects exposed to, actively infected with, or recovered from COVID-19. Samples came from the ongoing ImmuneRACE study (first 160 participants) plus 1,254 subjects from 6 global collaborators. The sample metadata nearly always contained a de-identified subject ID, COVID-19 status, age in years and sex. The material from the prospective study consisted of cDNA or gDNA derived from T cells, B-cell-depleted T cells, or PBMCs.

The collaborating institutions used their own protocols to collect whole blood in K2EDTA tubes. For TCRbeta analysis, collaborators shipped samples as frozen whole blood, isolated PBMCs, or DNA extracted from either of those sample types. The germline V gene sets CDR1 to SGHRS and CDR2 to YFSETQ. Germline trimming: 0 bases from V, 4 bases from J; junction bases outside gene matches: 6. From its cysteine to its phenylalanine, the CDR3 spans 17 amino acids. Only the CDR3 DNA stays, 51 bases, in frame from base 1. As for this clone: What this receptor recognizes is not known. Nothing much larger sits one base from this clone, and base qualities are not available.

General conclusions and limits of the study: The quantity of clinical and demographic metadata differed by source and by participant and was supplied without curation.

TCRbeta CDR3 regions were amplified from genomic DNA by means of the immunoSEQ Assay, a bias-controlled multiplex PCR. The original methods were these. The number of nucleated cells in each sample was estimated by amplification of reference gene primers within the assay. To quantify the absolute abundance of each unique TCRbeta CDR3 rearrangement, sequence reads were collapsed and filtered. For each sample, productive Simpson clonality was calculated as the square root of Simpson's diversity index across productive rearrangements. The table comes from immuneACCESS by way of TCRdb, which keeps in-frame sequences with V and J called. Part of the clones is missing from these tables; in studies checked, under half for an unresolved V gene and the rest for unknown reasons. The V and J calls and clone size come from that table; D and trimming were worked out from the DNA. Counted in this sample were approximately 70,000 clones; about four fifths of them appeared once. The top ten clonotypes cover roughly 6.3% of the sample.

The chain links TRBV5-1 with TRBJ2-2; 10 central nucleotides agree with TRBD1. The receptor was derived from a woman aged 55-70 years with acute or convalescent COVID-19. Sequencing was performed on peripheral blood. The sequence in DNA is TGCGCCAGCAGCTTGGCCACTCGGGACAGGGGCACCGGGGAGCTGTTTTTT. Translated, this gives CASSLATRDRGTGELFF.